These 11 T cell receptor beta chains originate from one sample sequenced in a study of siplizumab effects on memory and regulatory T cells. Sequencing was performed with immunoSEQ multiplex PCR; in TCRdb, only in-frame clones are kept and a portion is missing. The sample shows nearly 85,000 clones, just under 95% of them seen only once. Sequencing was performed on CD8+ T cells sorted from blood. The receptors shown here come from a human donor in good health.

The chain links TRBV7-9 to TRBJ2-1, with TRBD2 matching over 11 bases. Germline CDR1 reads SEHNR; CDR2 reads FQNEAQ (reference sequence). This CDR3 spans 15 amino acids. V was clipped by 5 bases and J by 5 bases; unmatched bases: 5. CDR3 coding DNA: TGTGCCAGCAGCGGTCTAGCGGGAGGAGACAATGAGCAGTTCTTC. Encoded protein: CASSGLAGGDNEQFF.

The V gene is TRBV28, the J gene TRBJ2-5; the match to TRBD2 covers 7 bases. The V gene's germline CDR1 is MDHEN and CDR2 SYDVKM. The length of the CDR3 is 15 residues. V lost 2 bases and J lost 0; bases outside the gene matches: 3. The CDR3: CASSLVREDQETQYF. The CDR3, as DNA: TGTGCCAGCAGTTTAGTTCGGGAGGACCAAGAGACCCAGTACTTC.

The rearrangement uses TRBV28 and TRBJ2-3; 7 nucleotides match TRBD1. Per the germline V gene, CDR1 is MDHEN and CDR2 is SYDVKM. This CDR3 has 15 amino acids. Trimming at V came to 6 bases and at J to 2 bases, leaving 8 bases not matched to a gene. The CDR3: CASSRDRVTTDTQYF. CDR3 nucleotides: TGTGCCAGCAGCCGCGACAGGGTTACCACAGATACGCAGTATTTT.

J is TRBJ1-2 and V is TRBV5-6, with a tentative D call TRBD1 (5 bases). Between the trimmed V and J ends, which lost 0 bases and 6 bases, there was a span of 15 bases. This CDR3 has 15 residues. Germline CDR1 is SGHDT and CDR2 is YYEEEE. The CDR3 DNA follows: TGTGCCAGCAGCTTGGTATCCTTTGGGGCTAATGGCTACACCTTC. Translating gives CASSLVSFGANGYTF.

V is TRBV7-2 and J is TRBJ1-2; 7 bases map to TRBD1. Germline CDR1 and CDR2: SGHTA and FQGNSA. The CDR3 loop spans 13 amino acids. With V trimmed by 5 bases and J by 4 bases, 4 bases remained unmatched. The CDR3 DNA reads as TGTGCCAGCAGCCTATGGACAGGCTATGGCTACACCTTC. Its translation: CASSLWTGYGYTF.

The chain joins TRBV5-1 to TRBJ2-3, with D perhaps TRBD2 (6 bases). V dropped 0 bases and J dropped 5 bases, with 13 bases sitting between them. Germline V gene lookup returns CDR1 SGHRS and CDR2 YFSETQ. The CDR3 has 15 residues. The CDR3 loop reads CASSLAGRLVDTQYF. CDR3 nucleotide sequence: TGCGCCAGCAGCTTGGCCGGGAGACTGGTAGATACGCAGTATTTT.

V and J are TRBV19 and TRBJ2-1; 7 bases match TRBD2. This CDR3 is 15 amino acids long. Trimming removed 7 bases from V and 1 base from J; junction bases left unmatched: 7. Looked up from germline, CDR1 is LNHDA and CDR2 is SQIVND (reference sequence). Here the CDR3 reads CASNSGLRSYNEQFF. CDR3 sequence (DNA): TGTGCCAGTAATAGCGGGCTAAGGTCCTACAATGAGCAGTTCTTC.

J is TRBJ2-3 and V is TRBV7-6, with 9 positions matching TRBD2. V lost 2 bases, J lost 4 bases, and 1 base stayed unmatched. This CDR3 is built from 14 residues. Per germline, CDR1 SGHVS and CDR2 FNYEAQ. The DNA for the CDR3 is TGTGCCAGCAGCTTAAGACTAGCGGCAGATACGCAGTATTTT. Encoded protein: CASSLRLAADTQYF.

The chain has TRBV7-6 and TRBJ1-1; no definite D call. This CDR3 is 13 amino acids long. V shed 3 bases and J shed 6 bases, with 11 bases lying between them. Per the germline V gene, CDR1 is SGHVS and CDR2 is FNYEAQ. The CDR3 loop is CASSFSGEAEAFF. The CDR3 nucleotides are TGTGCCAGCAGCTTTAGTGGGGAGGCTGAAGCTTTCTTT.

The chain joins TRBV7-9 to TRBJ1-2, with D uncertain. The CDR3 consists of 15 residues. Between the trimmed V and J ends, which lost 0 bases and 2 bases, there was a span of 10 bases. From germline, CDR1 is SEHNR and CDR2 FQNEAQ (reference sequence). CDR3 DNA: TGTGCCAGCAGCTTAGCGCCCGGGAAGAACTATGGCTACACCTTC. Its protein is CASSLAPGKNYGYTF. Full variable domain (outside the CDR3, taken from reference TRBV7-9 and TRBJ1-2): DTGVSQNPRHKITKRGQNVTFRCDPISEHNRLYWYRQTLGQGPEFLTYFQNEAQLEKSRLLSDRFSAERPKGSFSTLEIQRTEQGDSAMYLCASSLAPGKNYGYTFGSGTRLTVV.

The V and J genes are TRBV2 and TRBJ2-1; 12 bases fit TRBD2. The germline V gene encodes CDR1 SNHLY and CDR2 FYNNEI. V was pared by 5 bases and J by 5 bases, with 7 bases of the junction left unmatched. The CDR3 has 16 residues. Here the CDR3 reads CASSYTWTSGNNEQFF. CDR3 coding DNA: TGTGCCAGCAGTTACACCTGGACTAGCGGGAACAATGAGCAGTTCTTC.